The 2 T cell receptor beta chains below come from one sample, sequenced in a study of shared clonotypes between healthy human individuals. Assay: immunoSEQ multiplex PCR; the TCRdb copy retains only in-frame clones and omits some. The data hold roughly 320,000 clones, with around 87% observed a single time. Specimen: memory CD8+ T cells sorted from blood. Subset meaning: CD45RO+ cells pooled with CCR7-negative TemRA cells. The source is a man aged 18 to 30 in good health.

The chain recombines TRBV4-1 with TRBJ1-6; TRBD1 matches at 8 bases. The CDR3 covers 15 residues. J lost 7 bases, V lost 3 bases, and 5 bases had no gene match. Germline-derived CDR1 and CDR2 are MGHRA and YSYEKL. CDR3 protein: CASSQMTGVNSPLHF. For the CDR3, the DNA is TGCGCCAGCAGCCAGATGACAGGGGTGAATTCACCCCTCCACTTT.

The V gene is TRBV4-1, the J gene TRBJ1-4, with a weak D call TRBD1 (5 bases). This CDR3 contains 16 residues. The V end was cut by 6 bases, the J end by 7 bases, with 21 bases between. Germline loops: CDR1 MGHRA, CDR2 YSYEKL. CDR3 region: CASREFAGEDREKLFF. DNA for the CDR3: TGCGCCAGCAGGGAATTTGCGGGGGAGGACCGTGAAAAACTGTTTTTT.